Listed below are T cell receptor beta chains from one sample, sequenced in a study of shared clonotypes between healthy human individuals. This table comes from immunoSEQ multiplex PCR, and its TCRdb copy is limited to in-frame clones, with some not included. In the table there are around 2,000,000 clones, 85% to 95% of which are singletons. Sequenced: naive CD4+ T cells sorted from blood. The receptors originated from a man aged 18 to 35 in good health. Each CDR3 is given with its conserved first and last residue. D genes are given only for firm matches. Clone size is shown for a subset of rows, as once, few, many or a class of expanded clone.

clone size: -; J gene: TRBJ2-1; D gene: -; V gene: TRBV27; CDR3 protein: CASNTGPGSEQFF; CDR3 DNA: TGTGCCAGCAATACTGGTCCGGGCTCCGAGCAGTTCTTC
clone size: -; J gene: TRBJ1-4; D gene: -; V gene: TRBV27; CDR3 protein: CASTQRGGEKLFF; CDR3 DNA: TGTGCCAGCACTCAAAGGGGCGGGGAAAAACTGTTTTTT
clone size: once; J gene: TRBJ2-1; D gene: -; V gene: TRBV27; CDR3 protein: CASSFEGILYNEQFF; CDR3 DNA: TGTGCCAGCAGTTTTGAGGGGATACTCTACAATGAGCAGTTCTTC
clone size: -; J gene: TRBJ2-2; D gene: TRBD2; V gene: TRBV13; CDR3 protein: CASSLPGLAGGTGELFF; CDR3 DNA: TGTGCCAGCAGCCTGCCGGGACTAGCGGGAGGAACCGGGGAGCTGTTTTTT
clone size: -; J gene: TRBJ2-3; D gene: TRBD2; V gene: TRBV29-1; CDR3 protein: CSVEGERELRTDTQYF; CDR3 DNA: TGCAGCGTTGAAGGGGAGCGGGAGCTAAGGACAGATACGCAGTATTTT
clone size: -; J gene: TRBJ1-1; D gene: -; V gene: TRBV6-1; CDR3 protein: CASKGGSVNTEAFF; CDR3 DNA: TGTGCCAGCAAGGGTGGCAGCGTGAACACTGAAGCTTTCTTT
clone size: -; J gene: TRBJ1-1; D gene: TRBD1; V gene: TRBV4-2; CDR3 protein: CASSGTGSMNTEAFF; CDR3 DNA: TGTGCCAGCAGCGGGACAGGGTCCATGAACACTGAAGCTTTCTTT
clone size: once; J gene: TRBJ2-5; D gene: -; V gene: TRBV7-3; CDR3 protein: CASSLLAGETQYF; CDR3 DNA: TGTGCCAGCAGCTTACTAGCTGGGGAGACCCAGTACTTC
clone size: -; J gene: TRBJ2-1; D gene: -; V gene: TRBV2; CDR3 protein: CASSEASDFYNEQFF; CDR3 DNA: TGTGCCAGCAGCGAAGCTAGCGATTTCTACAATGAGCAGTTCTTC
clone size: -; J gene: TRBJ1-2; D gene: -; V gene: TRBV9; CDR3 protein: CASSVESRSYGYTF; CDR3 DNA: TGTGCCAGCAGCGTAGAATCGAGGAGCTATGGCTACACCTTC
clone size: -; J gene: TRBJ2-1; D gene: -; V gene: TRBV7-9; CDR3 protein: CASSLETSYNEQFF; CDR3 DNA: TGTGCCAGCAGTCTTGAGACGTCCTACAATGAGCAGTTCTTC
clone size: -; J gene: TRBJ1-6; D gene: TRBD1; V gene: TRBV6-5; CDR3 protein: CASSRTGEVSPLHF; CDR3 DNA: TGTGCCAGCAGCCGGACAGGGGAGGTTTCACCCCTCCACTTT
clone size: -; J gene: TRBJ2-1; D gene: -; V gene: TRBV10-3; CDR3 protein: CAVQGLASYNEQFF; CDR3 DNA: TGTGCCGTCCAAGGGCTAGCGAGTTACAATGAGCAGTTCTTC
clone size: -; J gene: TRBJ2-3; D gene: -; V gene: TRBV19; CDR3 protein: CASSIDPGARTDTQYF; CDR3 DNA: TGTGCCAGTAGTATAGATCCAGGGGCGCGAACAGATACGCAGTATTTT
clone size: few; J gene: TRBJ2-7; D gene: TRBD1; V gene: TRBV7-9; CDR3 protein: CASSLAGTAYEQYF; CDR3 DNA: TGTGCCAGCAGCTTAGCCGGGACAGCCTACGAGCAGTACTTC
clone size: -; J gene: TRBJ1-2; D gene: TRBD1; V gene: TRBV6-5; CDR3 protein: CASSYSTGEGYGYTF; CDR3 DNA: TGTGCCAGCAGTTACTCAACAGGGGAGGGCTATGGCTACACCTTC
clone size: -; J gene: TRBJ1-5; D gene: -; V gene: TRBV7-9; CDR3 protein: CASSPITGNSNQPQHF; CDR3 DNA: TGTGCCAGCAGCCCTATAACAGGAAATAGCAATCAGCCCCAGCATTTT
clone size: -; J gene: TRBJ2-5; D gene: TRBD1; V gene: TRBV2; CDR3 protein: CASSAGTGLYQETQYF; CDR3 DNA: TGTGCCAGCAGTGCCGGGACAGGCTTGTACCAAGAGACCCAGTACTTC
clone size: once; J gene: TRBJ2-1; D gene: -; V gene: TRBV4-1; CDR3 protein: CASSQERGRYNEQFF; CDR3 DNA: TGCGCCAGCAGCCAAGAACGGGGGAGGTACAATGAGCAGTTCTTC
clone size: -; J gene: TRBJ1-5; D gene: -; V gene: TRBV7-2; CDR3 protein: CASRSGQINQPQHF; CDR3 DNA: TGTGCCAGCAGGTCAGGACAGATCAATCAGCCCCAGCATTTT
clone size: -; J gene: TRBJ2-5; D gene: TRBD2; V gene: TRBV5-1; CDR3 protein: CASRTSVGETQYF; CDR3 DNA: TGCGCCAGCCGGACTAGCGTGGGTGAGACCCAGTACTTC
clone size: -; J gene: TRBJ1-1; D gene: -; V gene: TRBV6-6; CDR3 protein: CASSYLYTEAFF; CDR3 DNA: TGTGCCAGCAGTTACTTGTACACTGAAGCTTTCTTT
clone size: -; J gene: TRBJ1-2; D gene: -; V gene: TRBV6-6; CDR3 protein: CASSSEAVVGYTF; CDR3 DNA: TGTGCCAGCAGCTCAGAGGCCGTAGTTGGCTACACCTTC
clone size: -; J gene: TRBJ1-2; D gene: TRBD1; V gene: TRBV25-1; CDR3 protein: CASSPRTGGYGYTF; CDR3 DNA: TGTGCCAGCAGTCCAAGGACAGGGGGATATGGCTACACCTTC
clone size: -; J gene: TRBJ2-7; D gene: TRBD1; V gene: TRBV5-1; CDR3 protein: CASSNRQGTYEQYF; CDR3 DNA: TGCGCCAGCAGCAACAGACAGGGAACCTACGAGCAGTACTTC
clone size: -; J gene: TRBJ1-5; D gene: -; V gene: TRBV6-1; CDR3 protein: CASSEWARRGQPQHF; CDR3 DNA: TGTGCCAGCAGTGAATGGGCCAGACGAGGGCAGCCCCAGCATTTT
clone size: -; J gene: TRBJ1-6; D gene: -; V gene: TRBV11-2; CDR3 protein: CASSLDAAGAGSPLHF; CDR3 DNA: TGTGCCAGCAGCTTAGATGCGGCAGGGGCTGGTTCACCCCTCCACTTT
clone size: -; J gene: TRBJ2-1; D gene: TRBD1; V gene: TRBV11-3; CDR3 protein: CASSSDRGLNEQFF; CDR3 DNA: TGTGCCAGCAGCTCGGACAGGGGGCTCAATGAGCAGTTCTTC
clone size: -; J gene: TRBJ2-2; D gene: TRBD1; V gene: TRBV7-2; CDR3 protein: CASSALQQGAGELFF; CDR3 DNA: TGTGCCAGCAGCGCCCTTCAACAGGGGGCCGGGGAGCTGTTTTTT
clone size: -; J gene: TRBJ1-4; D gene: -; V gene: TRBV10-3; CDR3 protein: CAIAPGSNEKLFF; CDR3 DNA: TGTGCCATCGCGCCAGGGTCTAATGAAAAACTGTTTTTT
clone size: once; J gene: TRBJ2-3; D gene: -; V gene: TRBV6-5; CDR3 protein: CASSTPGADTQYF; CDR3 DNA: TGTGCCAGCAGTACGCCGGGGGCAGATACGCAGTATTTT
clone size: -; J gene: TRBJ1-5; D gene: TRBD1; V gene: TRBV28; CDR3 protein: CASSGAGTGNQPQHF; CDR3 DNA: TGTGCCAGCAGTGGCGCCGGGACAGGGAATCAGCCCCAGCATTTT
clone size: -; J gene: TRBJ1-2; D gene: -; V gene: TRBV2; CDR3 protein: CASSGGQLAKYGYTF; CDR3 DNA: TGTGCCAGCTCTGGCGGGCAGCTCGCCAAATATGGCTACACCTTC
clone size: -; J gene: TRBJ2-7; D gene: -; V gene: TRBV21-1; CDR3 protein: CASSICREVSYEQYF; CDR3 DNA: TGTGCCAGCAGCATCTGCAGGGAGGTGTCCTACGAGCAGTACTTC
clone size: -; J gene: TRBJ2-7; D gene: TRBD2; V gene: TRBV27; CDR3 protein: CASSQTSGGSYEQYF; CDR3 DNA: TGTGCCAGCAGCCAGACTAGCGGGGGTTCCTACGAGCAGTACTTC
clone size: -; J gene: TRBJ2-2; D gene: TRBD1; V gene: TRBV7-8; CDR3 protein: CASLSKQGIGELFF; CDR3 DNA: TGTGCCAGCCTGTCCAAACAGGGGATCGGGGAGCTGTTTTTT
clone size: -; J gene: TRBJ1-2; D gene: -; V gene: TRBV28; CDR3 protein: CASSLYRDSYGYTF; CDR3 DNA: TGTGCCAGCAGTTTATACAGGGACTCATATGGCTACACCTTC
clone size: -; J gene: TRBJ1-1; D gene: -; V gene: TRBV15; CDR3 protein: CATSIRRVLENTEAFF; CDR3 DNA: TGTGCCACCAGCATAAGAAGGGTTTTGGAGAACACTGAAGCTTTCTTT
clone size: -; J gene: TRBJ2-7; D gene: TRBD1; V gene: TRBV7-6; CDR3 protein: CASSSSGQGKLGEQYF; CDR3 DNA: TGTGCCAGCAGCTCTTCGGGACAGGGAAAGCTGGGCGAGCAGTACTTC
clone size: once; J gene: TRBJ2-1; D gene: TRBD1; V gene: TRBV4-3; CDR3 protein: CASSQELRGGEQFF; CDR3 DNA: TGCGCCAGCAGCCAAGAACTGCGAGGGGGCGAGCAGTTCTTC
clone size: -; J gene: TRBJ2-7; D gene: -; V gene: TRBV7-2; CDR3 protein: CASSLVATPREQYF; CDR3 DNA: TGTGCCAGCAGCTTAGTAGCGACCCCTCGGGAGCAGTACTTC
clone size: -; J gene: TRBJ2-5; D gene: TRBD1; V gene: TRBV6-1; CDR3 protein: CASSQGQKETQYF; CDR3 DNA: TGTGCCAGCAGTCAGGGACAGAAAGAGACCCAGTACTTC
clone size: -; J gene: TRBJ2-7; D gene: TRBD2; V gene: TRBV6-5; CDR3 protein: CASSILAGALHEQYF; CDR3 DNA: TGTGCCAGCAGCATACTAGCGGGAGCTCTTCACGAGCAGTACTTC
clone size: -; J gene: TRBJ2-7; D gene: TRBD2; V gene: TRBV2; CDR3 protein: CASRVSGGPNEQYF; CDR3 DNA: TGTGCCAGCAGGGTTAGCGGGGGCCCCAACGAGCAGTACTTC
clone size: once; J gene: TRBJ2-7; D gene: -; V gene: TRBV4-3; CDR3 protein: CASSHPGAGEQYF; CDR3 DNA: TGCGCCAGCAGCCACCCTGGGGCGGGGGAGCAGTACTTC
clone size: -; J gene: TRBJ1-3; D gene: -; V gene: TRBV7-8; CDR3 protein: CASSSSSGNTIYF; CDR3 DNA: TGTGCCAGCAGCTCCAGCTCTGGAAACACCATATATTTT
clone size: -; J gene: TRBJ2-1; D gene: TRBD2; V gene: TRBV6-5; CDR3 protein: CASSPGLALHEQFF; CDR3 DNA: TGTGCCAGCAGTCCGGGACTAGCATTGCATGAGCAGTTCTTC
clone size: -; J gene: TRBJ2-7; D gene: TRBD2; V gene: TRBV11-2; CDR3 protein: CASRRLAVYEQYF; CDR3 DNA: TGTGCCAGCAGAAGACTAGCGGTCTACGAGCAGTACTTC
clone size: once; J gene: TRBJ2-3; D gene: TRBD2; V gene: TRBV7-7; CDR3 protein: CASSLGLAGVDTQYF; CDR3 DNA: TGTGCTAGCAGCTTAGGTCTAGCGGGAGTAGATACGCAGTATTTT
clone size: -; J gene: TRBJ2-3; D gene: TRBD2; V gene: TRBV5-1; CDR3 protein: CASSPGLAGGTDTQYF; CDR3 DNA: TGCGCCAGCAGCCCAGGACTAGCGGGCGGCACAGATACGCAGTATTTT